This T cell receptor beta chain was documented in a study of cytomegalovirus exposure and HLA in healthy donors. Germline CDR1 is MGHRA and CDR2 is YSYEKL. Trimming removed 4 bases at V and 3 bases at J, with 10 bases between. The CDR3 has 13 amino acids. In regard to this clone: Its antigen is undetermined.

Study outcomes and limitations: Generally TCR sequences proved uncommon, though certain public TCRs appeared in numerous donors. In vitro checks showed that three CMV-associated chains really do target CMV antigens. Researchers counted some 150 TCR beta chains as cytomegalovirus-associated. Subsequent analysis showed first-cohort TCR clusters tending to co-occur in approximately 120 validation repertoires.

Produced via immunoSEQ multiplex PCR; TCRdb's table is partial and in-frame only. The table has about 110,000 clones, over 75% seen once. This receptor was taken from a woman under 30 in good health and CMV-seronegative. The chain joins TRBV4-1 to TRBJ2-7; D might be TRBD1 (6 bases). Material for sequencing was PBMCs. Here the CDR3 DNA reads TGCGCCAGCAGCCTCAACAGGGACTACGAGCAGTACTTC. Translated, it gives CASSLNRDYEQYF.